The rows below give T cell receptor beta chains drawn from one sample of a study of T cell responses to AZD1222 COVID-19 vaccine. TCRdb keeps only in-frame clones here, not all; method: immunoSEQ multiplex PCR. The table includes approximately 150,000 clones, approximately 90% detected once. The sequences come from peripheral blood, collected on day 0 of AZD1222 vaccination. All receptors come from an adult in good health. Both conserved end residues are part of each CDR3. Each record gives: V gene, J gene, CDR3 length, D gene, clone size, CDR3 DNA, CDR3 protein. D genes are given only for firm matches. Size values are once, few and many counts, or a class for expanded clones, and some rows have none.

V: TRBV19
J: TRBJ2-3
length: 14
D: -
size: -
DNA: TGTGCCAGTAGTAGGGGGGATGCAGGAGATACGCAGTATTTT
CDR3: CASSRGDAGDTQYF

V: TRBV6-4
J: TRBJ2-1
length: 15
D: TRBD2
size: -
DNA: TGTGCCAGCAGCAACCTAGCGGGAGGCTACAATGAGCAGTTCTTC
CDR3: CASSNLAGGYNEQFF

V: TRBV28
J: TRBJ2-3
length: 14
D: TRBD2
size: once
DNA: TGTGCCAGCAGACCGGGGGGTCGCACAGATACGCAGTATTTT
CDR3: CASRPGGRTDTQYF

V: TRBV13
J: TRBJ2-4
length: 16
D: TRBD2
size: -
DNA: TGTGCCAGCAGCTTAGGAGCGGGATGGGCCAAAAACATTCAGTACTTC
CDR3: CASSLGAGWAKNIQYF

V: TRBV11-2
J: TRBJ1-4
length: 13
D: -
size: -
DNA: TGTGCCAGCAGCTTAGATCAGGGGCTGAAACTGTTTTTT
CDR3: CASSLDQGLKLFF

V: TRBV10-1
J: TRBJ2-4
length: 21
D: TRBD2
size: -
DNA: TGCGCCAGCACCCGAAGGAGGGGCGGACTAGCGGGAGTTAGGGACAAAAACATTCAGTACTTC
CDR3: CASTRRRGGLAGVRDKNIQYF

V: TRBV7-2
J: TRBJ2-1
length: 16
D: -
size: once
DNA: TGTGCCCTCAAGTCCCCAGGTCTGAGCTCCTACAATGAGCAGTTCTTC
CDR3: CALKSPGLSSYNEQFF

V: TRBV7-2
J: TRBJ1-6
length: 15
D: TRBD1
size: -
DNA: TGTGCCAGCAGCTTTAAGGGGGCAGGTAATTCACCCCTCCACTTT
CDR3: CASSFKGAGNSPLHF

V: TRBV9
J: TRBJ2-2
length: 17
D: TRBD2
size: -
DNA: TGTGCCAGCAGCGTAGCAATAGCGGGAGGGAACACCGGGGAGCTGTTTTTT
CDR3: CASSVAIAGGNTGELFF

V: TRBV5-4
J: TRBJ1-6
length: 14
D: -
size: once
DNA: TGTGCCAGCAGCTTGGACAGGGCTGGTTCACCCCTCCACTTT
CDR3: CASSLDRAGSPLHF

V: TRBV6-5
J: TRBJ2-1
length: 16
D: TRBD2
size: once
DNA: TGTGCCAGCAGTTCCACGGCGGGAGGGCCCTACAATGAGCAGTTCTTC
CDR3: CASSSTAGGPYNEQFF

V: TRBV6-5
J: TRBJ1-1
length: 15
D: -
size: -
DNA: TGTGCCAGCAGTTCAGTGGAAGGAAGAAGCACTGAAGCTTTCTTT
CDR3: CASSSVEGRSTEAFF

V: TRBV28
J: TRBJ1-2
length: 14
D: -
size: -
DNA: TGTGCCAGCAGTTTTCCAGGGAGTAACTATGGCTACACCTTC
CDR3: CASSFPGSNYGYTF

V: TRBV19
J: TRBJ1-5
length: 16
D: -
size: -
DNA: TGTGCCAGTAGCATGAGGTCGGCAAGGGGTGGTCAGCCCCAGCATTTT
CDR3: CASSMRSARGGQPQHF

V: TRBV5-1
J: TRBJ2-3
length: 15
D: -
size: -
DNA: TGCGCCAGCAGCCGCGTGGGCGGGCGCACAGATACGCAGTATTTT
CDR3: CASSRVGGRTDTQYF

V: TRBV2
J: TRBJ2-1
length: 14
D: TRBD2
size: -
DNA: TGTGCCAGCAGTGAGTGGGAGGGAGGGAATGAGCAGTTCTTC
CDR3: CASSEWEGGNEQFF

V: TRBV3-1/TRBV3-2
J: TRBJ2-3
length: 16
D: TRBD1
size: -
DNA: TGTGCCAGCAGCCAAGACCCCAGGGGGCGCACAGATACGCAGTATTTT
CDR3: CASSQDPRGRTDTQYF

V: TRBV7-2
J: TRBJ2-3
length: 15
D: TRBD1
size: -
DNA: TGTGCCAGCAGCTTAAGGACAGGGGGCACAGATACGCAGTATTTT
CDR3: CASSLRTGGTDTQYF

V: TRBV19
J: TRBJ2-3
length: 16
D: TRBD1
size: -
DNA: TGTGCCAGTAGTATCTGGGGGACAGGGAGCACAGATACGCAGTATTTT
CDR3: CASSIWGTGSTDTQYF

V: TRBV4-1
J: TRBJ1-2
length: 14
D: -
size: few
DNA: TGCGCCAGCAGCCAAGATCATCGACAGACAGTAGTAACCTTC
CDR3: CASSQDHRQTVVTF

V: TRBV29-1
J: TRBJ2-1
length: 16
D: TRBD2
size: once
DNA: TGCAGCGTGCCCCCCCGGGGGACTAGCGGGTACAATGAGCAGTTCTTC
CDR3: CSVPPRGTSGYNEQFF

V: TRBV24-1
J: TRBJ2-1
length: 13
D: -
size: -
DNA: TGTGCCACCAGTGAACTAGTTGGGAATGAGCAGTTCTTC
CDR3: CATSELVGNEQFF

V: TRBV5-4
J: TRBJ2-7
length: 15
D: TRBD2
size: -
DNA: TGTGCCAGCAGCTCCCGTGCTAGCGGGGGCTACGAGCAGTACTTC
CDR3: CASSSRASGGYEQYF

V: TRBV30
J: TRBJ1-2
length: 13
D: -
size: -
DNA: TGTGCCTGGAGTGTACTCCGAAACTATGGCTACACCTTC
CDR3: CAWSVLRNYGYTF

V: TRBV4-3
J: TRBJ2-3
length: 13
D: -
size: few
DNA: TGCGCCAGCAGCCACACATACACAGATACGCAGTATTTT
CDR3: CASSHTYTDTQYF

V: TRBV5-4
J: TRBJ1-2
length: 15
D: -
size: -
DNA: TGTGCCAGCAGCTTGTCCGGACCCCGGGTTCGGGGCTACACCTTC
CDR3: CASSLSGPRVRGYTF

V: TRBV7-8
J: TRBJ2-5
length: 16
D: TRBD1
size: -
DNA: TGTGCCAGCAGCGTCAACAGGGGGGTGTACCAAGAGACCCAGTACTTC
CDR3: CASSVNRGVYQETQYF

V: TRBV7-3
J: TRBJ2-7
length: 18
D: TRBD2
size: -
DNA: TGTGCCAGCAGCACGAAGACTAGCGGGAGGGCCGAATTCTACGAGCAGTACTTC
CDR3: CASSTKTSGRAEFYEQYF

V: TRBV7-2
J: TRBJ2-7
length: 15
D: -
size: -
DNA: TGTGCCAGCAGCCATTCTTACGACACAGCCTACGAGCAGTACTTC
CDR3: CASSHSYDTAYEQYF

V: TRBV28
J: TRBJ2-1
length: 16
D: -
size: -
DNA: TGTGCCAGCAGTTCAGGCAGAGCGGTAAACTACAATGAGCAGTTCTTC
CDR3: CASSSGRAVNYNEQFF